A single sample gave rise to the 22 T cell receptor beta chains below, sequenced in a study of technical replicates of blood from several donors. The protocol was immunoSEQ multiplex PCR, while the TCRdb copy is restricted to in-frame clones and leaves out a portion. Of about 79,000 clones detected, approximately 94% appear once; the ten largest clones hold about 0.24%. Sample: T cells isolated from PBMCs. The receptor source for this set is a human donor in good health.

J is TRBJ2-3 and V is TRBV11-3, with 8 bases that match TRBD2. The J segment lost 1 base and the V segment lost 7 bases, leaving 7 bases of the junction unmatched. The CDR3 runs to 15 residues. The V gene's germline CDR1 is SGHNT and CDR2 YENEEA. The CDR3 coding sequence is TGTGCCAGCAAAAAAGCGGGGGAACGCACAGATACGCAGTATTTT. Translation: CASKKAGERTDTQYF.

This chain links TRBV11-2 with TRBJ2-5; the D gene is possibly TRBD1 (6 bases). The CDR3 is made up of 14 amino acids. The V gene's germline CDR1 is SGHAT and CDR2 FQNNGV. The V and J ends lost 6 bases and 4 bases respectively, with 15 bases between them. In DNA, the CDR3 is TGTGCCAGCAGTTGGCCAGGGGTTGGAGAGACCCAGTACTTC. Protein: CASSWPGVGETQYF.

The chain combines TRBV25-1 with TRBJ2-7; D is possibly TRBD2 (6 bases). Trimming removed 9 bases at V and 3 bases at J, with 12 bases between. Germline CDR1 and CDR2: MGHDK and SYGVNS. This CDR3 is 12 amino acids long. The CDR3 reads CASGRESYEQYF. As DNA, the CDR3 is TGTGCCAGTGGACGGGAGAGCTACGAGCAGTACTTC.

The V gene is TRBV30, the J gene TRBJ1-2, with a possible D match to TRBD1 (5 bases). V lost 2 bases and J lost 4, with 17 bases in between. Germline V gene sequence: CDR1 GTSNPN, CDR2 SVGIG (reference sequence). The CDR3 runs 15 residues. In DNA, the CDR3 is TGTGCCTGGAGTCTCGTTGGGGGGAGTGGCTATGGCTACACCTTC. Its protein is CAWSLVGGSGYGYTF.

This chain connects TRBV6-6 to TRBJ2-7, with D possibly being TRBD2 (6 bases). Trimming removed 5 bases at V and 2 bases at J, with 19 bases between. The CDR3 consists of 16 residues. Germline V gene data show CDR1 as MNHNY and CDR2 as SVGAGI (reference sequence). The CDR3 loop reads CASSHQPTGVTYEQYF. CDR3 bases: TGTGCCAGCAGTCACCAACCCACGGGAGTAACCTACGAGCAGTACTTC.

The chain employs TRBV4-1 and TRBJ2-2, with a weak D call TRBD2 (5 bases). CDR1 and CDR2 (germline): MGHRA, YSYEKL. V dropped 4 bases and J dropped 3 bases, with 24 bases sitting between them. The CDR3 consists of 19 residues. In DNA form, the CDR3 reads TGCGCCAGCAGCCCCCGGGGTAGGGCGGATAATCTTTACACCGGGGAGCTGTTTTTT. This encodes CASSPRGRADNLYTGELFF.

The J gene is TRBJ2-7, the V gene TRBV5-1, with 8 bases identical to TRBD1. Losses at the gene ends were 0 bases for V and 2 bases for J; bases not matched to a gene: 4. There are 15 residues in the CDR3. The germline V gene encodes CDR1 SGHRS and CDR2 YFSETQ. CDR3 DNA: TGCGCCAGCAGCTTGGGACAGGGGCGGACCTACGAGCAGTACTTC. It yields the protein CASSLGQGRTYEQYF.

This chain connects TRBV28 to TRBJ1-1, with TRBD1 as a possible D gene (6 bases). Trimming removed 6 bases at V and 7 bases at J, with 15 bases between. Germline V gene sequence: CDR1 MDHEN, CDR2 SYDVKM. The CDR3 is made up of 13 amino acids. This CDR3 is CASSPKGVGEAFF. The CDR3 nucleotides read TGTGCCAGCAGCCCGAAGGGGGTCGGTGAAGCTTTCTTT.

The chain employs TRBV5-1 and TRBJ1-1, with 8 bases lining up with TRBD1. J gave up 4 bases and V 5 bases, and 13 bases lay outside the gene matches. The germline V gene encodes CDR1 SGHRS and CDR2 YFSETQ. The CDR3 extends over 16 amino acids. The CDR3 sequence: CASRSRQGAVGTEAFF. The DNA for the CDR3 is TGCGCCAGCAGATCGCGTCAGGGGGCTGTGGGCACTGAAGCTTTCTTT.

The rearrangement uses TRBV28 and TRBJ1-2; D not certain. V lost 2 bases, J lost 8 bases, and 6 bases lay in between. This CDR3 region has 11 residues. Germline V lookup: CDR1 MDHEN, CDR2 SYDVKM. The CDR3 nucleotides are TGTGCCAGCAGTTTAACCAGAGGCTACACCTTC. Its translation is CASSLTRGYTF.

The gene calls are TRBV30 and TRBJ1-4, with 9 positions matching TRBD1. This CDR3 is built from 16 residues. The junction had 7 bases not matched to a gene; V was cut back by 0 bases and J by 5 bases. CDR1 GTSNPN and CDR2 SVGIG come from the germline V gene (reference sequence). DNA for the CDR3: TGTGCCTGGAGTGTACAACTTGGACAGGGGAATGAAAAACTGTTTTTT. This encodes CAWSVQLGQGNEKLFF.

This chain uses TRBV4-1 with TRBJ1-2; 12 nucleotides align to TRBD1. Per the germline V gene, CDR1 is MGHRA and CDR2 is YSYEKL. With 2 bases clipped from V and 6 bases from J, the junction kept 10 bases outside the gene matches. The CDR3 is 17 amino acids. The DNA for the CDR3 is TGCGCCAGCAGCCAAACGCCCCCGGGACAGGGGGCCCATGGCTACACCTTC. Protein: CASSQTPPGQGAHGYTF.

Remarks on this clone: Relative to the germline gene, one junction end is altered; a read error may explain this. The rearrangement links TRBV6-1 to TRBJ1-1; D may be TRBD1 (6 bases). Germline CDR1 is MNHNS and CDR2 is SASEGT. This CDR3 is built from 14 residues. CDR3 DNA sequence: TGTGCCAGCATTGAACAGGGCTGGGACACTGAAGCTTTCTTT. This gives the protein CASIEQGWDTEAFF.

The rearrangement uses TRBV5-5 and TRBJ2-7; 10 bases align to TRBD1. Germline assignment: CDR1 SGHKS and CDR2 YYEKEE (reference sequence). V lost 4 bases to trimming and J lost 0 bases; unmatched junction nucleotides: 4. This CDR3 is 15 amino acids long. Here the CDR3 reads CASSHGQGGSYEQYF. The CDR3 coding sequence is TGTGCCAGCAGCCACGGACAGGGGGGCTCCTACGAGCAGTACTTC.

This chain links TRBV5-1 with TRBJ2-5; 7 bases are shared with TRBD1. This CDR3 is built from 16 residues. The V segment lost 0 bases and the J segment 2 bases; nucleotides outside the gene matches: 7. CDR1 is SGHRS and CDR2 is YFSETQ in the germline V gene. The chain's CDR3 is CASSLGQGAAQETQYF. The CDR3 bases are TGCGCCAGCAGCTTGGGACAGGGCGCTGCGCAAGAGACCCAGTACTTC.

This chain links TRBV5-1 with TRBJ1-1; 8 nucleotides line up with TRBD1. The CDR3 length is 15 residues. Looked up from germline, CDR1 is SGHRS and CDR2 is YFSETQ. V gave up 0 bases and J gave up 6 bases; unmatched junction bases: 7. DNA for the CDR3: TGCGCCAGCAGCTTGGCCGGGAGACAGGGGCCTGAAGCTTTCTTT. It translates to CASSLAGRQGPEAFF.

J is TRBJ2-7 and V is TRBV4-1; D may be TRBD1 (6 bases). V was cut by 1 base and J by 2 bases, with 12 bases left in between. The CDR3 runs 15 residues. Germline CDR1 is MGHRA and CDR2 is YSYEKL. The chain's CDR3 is CASSQAPGQTYEQYF. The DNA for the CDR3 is TGCGCCAGCAGCCAAGCCCCCGGACAGACCTACGAGCAGTACTTC.

The CDR3 is CASKTSSGNTIYF. As DNA, the CDR3 is TGTGCCAGTAAGACATCCTCTGGAAACACCATATATTTT. This chain uses TRBV21-1 with TRBJ1-3; no check of the table's D call, TRBD1, against the DNA was made. TRBV21-1 is a pseudogene locus. The CDR3 covers 13 residues.

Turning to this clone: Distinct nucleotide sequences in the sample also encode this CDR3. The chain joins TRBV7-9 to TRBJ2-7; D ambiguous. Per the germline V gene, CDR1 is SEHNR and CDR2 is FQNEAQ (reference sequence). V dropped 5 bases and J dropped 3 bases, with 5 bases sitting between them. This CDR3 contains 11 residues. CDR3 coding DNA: TGTGCCAGCAGCCACAGCTACGAGCAGTACTTC. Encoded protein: CASSHSYEQYF. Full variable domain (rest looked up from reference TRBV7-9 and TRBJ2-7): DTGVSQNPRHKITKRGQNVTFRCDPISEHNRLYWYRQTLGQGPEFLTYFQNEAQLEKSRLLSDRFSAERPKGSFSTLEIQRTEQGDSAMYLCASSHSYEQYFGPGTRLTVT.

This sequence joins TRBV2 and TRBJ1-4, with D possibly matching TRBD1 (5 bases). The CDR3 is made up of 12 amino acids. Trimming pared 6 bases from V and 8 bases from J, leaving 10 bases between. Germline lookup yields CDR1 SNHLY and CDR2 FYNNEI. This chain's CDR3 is CASSQGGEKLFF. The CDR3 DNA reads TGTGCCAGCAGCCAGGGAGGAGAAAAACTGTTTTTT.

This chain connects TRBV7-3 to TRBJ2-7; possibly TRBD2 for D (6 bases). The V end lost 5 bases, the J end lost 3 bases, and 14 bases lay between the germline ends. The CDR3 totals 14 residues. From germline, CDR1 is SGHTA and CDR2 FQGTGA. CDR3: CASSPGGAFYEQYF. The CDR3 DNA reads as TGTGCCAGCAGCCCAGGAGGGGCGTTCTACGAGCAGTACTTC.

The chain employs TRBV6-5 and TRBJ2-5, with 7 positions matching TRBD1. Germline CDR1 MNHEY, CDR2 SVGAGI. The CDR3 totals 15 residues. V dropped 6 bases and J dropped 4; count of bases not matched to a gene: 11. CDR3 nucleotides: TGTGCCAGCAGCCTCGCAGGGGGTAGTAGAGAGACCCAGTACTTC. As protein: CASSLAGGSRETQYF.